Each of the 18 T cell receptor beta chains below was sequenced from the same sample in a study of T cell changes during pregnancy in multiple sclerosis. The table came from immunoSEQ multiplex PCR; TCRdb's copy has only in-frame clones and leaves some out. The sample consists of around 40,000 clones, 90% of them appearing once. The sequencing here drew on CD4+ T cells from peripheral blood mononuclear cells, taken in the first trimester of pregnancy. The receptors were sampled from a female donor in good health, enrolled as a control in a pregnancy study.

The CDR3 sequence: CASSPGSGGQETQYF. The CDR3 DNA sequence: TGTGCCAGCAGCCCCGGGAGCGGGGGGCAAGAGACCCAGTACTTC. The chain is built from TRBV5-4 and TRBJ2-5; 9 nucleotides match TRBD2. This CDR3 has 15 amino acids. The ends lost 4 bases at V and 2 bases at J; junction bases unmatched: 6. Germline CDR1 and CDR2: SGHNT and YYREEE (reference sequence). Looking up the rest from reference TRBV5-4 and TRBJ2-5 gives the full variable domain: ETGVTQSPTHLIKTRGQQVTLRCSSQSGHNTVSWYQQALGQGPQFIFQYYREEENGRGNFPPRFSGLQFPNYSSELNVNALELDDSALYLCASSPGSGGQETQYFGPGTRLLVL.

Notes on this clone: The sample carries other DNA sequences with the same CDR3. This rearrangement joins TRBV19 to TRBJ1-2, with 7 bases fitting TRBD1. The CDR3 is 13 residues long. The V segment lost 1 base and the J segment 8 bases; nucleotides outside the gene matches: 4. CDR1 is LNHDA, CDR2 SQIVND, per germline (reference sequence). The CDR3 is CASSIGQGRGYTF. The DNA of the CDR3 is TGTGCCAGTAGTATAGGACAGGGACGAGGCTACACCTTC.

The CDR3 nucleotides read TGTGCCAGCAGCTTGGCCACGGGACAGGGGGCTTCCTATGGCTACACCTTC. Translating it yields CASSLATGQGASYGYTF. The chain is built from TRBV5-5 and TRBJ1-2; 12 nucleotides line up with TRBD1. V was pared by 0 bases and J by 4 bases, with 7 bases of the junction left unmatched. From germline, CDR1 is SGHKS and CDR2 YYEKEE (reference sequence). This CDR3 comprises 17 residues.

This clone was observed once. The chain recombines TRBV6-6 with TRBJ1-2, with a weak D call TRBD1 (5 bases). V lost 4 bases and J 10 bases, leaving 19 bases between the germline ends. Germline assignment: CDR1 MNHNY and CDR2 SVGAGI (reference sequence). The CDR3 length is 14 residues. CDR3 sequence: CASSSPKDTNIYTF. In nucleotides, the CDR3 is TGTGCCAGCAGTTCCCCAAAGGACACTAATATCTACACCTTC.

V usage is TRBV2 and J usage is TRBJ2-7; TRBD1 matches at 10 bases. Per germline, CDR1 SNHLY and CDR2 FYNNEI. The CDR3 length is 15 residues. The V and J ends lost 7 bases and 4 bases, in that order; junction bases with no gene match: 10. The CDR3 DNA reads TGTGCCAGCAACCTGTACCCGGGACAGGGGTACGAGCAGTACTTC. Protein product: CASNLYPGQGYEQYF. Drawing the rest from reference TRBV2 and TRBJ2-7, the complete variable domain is EPEVTQTPSHQVTQMGQEVILRCVPISNHLYFYWYRQILGQKVEFLVSFYNNEISEKSEIFDDQFSVERPDGSNFTLKIRSTKLEDSAMYFCASNLYPGQGYEQYFGPGTRLTVT.

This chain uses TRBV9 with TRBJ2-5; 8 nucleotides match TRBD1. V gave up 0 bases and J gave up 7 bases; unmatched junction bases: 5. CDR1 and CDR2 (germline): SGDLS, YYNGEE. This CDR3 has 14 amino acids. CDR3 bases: TGTGCCAGCAGCGTAGAGGACAGGGAAGGGACCCAGTACTTC. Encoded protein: CASSVEDREGTQYF.

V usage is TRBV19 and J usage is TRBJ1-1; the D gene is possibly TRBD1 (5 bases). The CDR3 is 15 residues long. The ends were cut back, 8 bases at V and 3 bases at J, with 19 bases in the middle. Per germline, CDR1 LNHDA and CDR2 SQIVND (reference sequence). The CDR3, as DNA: TGTGCCAGTCGAGAAGCCGGGACTTCCTACACTGAAGCTTTCTTT. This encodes CASREAGTSYTEAFF.

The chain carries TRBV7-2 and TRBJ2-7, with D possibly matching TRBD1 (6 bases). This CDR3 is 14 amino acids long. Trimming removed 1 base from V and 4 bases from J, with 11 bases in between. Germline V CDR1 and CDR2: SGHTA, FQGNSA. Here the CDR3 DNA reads TGTGCCAGCAGCTTAGAGGACAGCATATACGAGCAGTACTTC. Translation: CASSLEDSIYEQYF. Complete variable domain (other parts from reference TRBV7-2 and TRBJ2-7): GAGVSQSPSNKVTEKGKDVELRCDPISGHTALYWYRQSLGQGLEFLIYFQGNSAPDKSGLPSDRFSAERTGGSVSTLTIQRTQQEDSAVYLCASSLEDSIYEQYFGPGTRLTVT.

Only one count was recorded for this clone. This CDR3 is CASSGSPGQGTDTQYF. CDR3 in DNA: TGTGCCAGCAGCGGCTCTCCGGGACAGGGGACAGATACGCAGTATTTT. The chain recombines TRBV7-9 with TRBJ2-3; 10 bases fit TRBD1. This CDR3 is built from 16 residues. V shed 5 bases and J 3 bases; nucleotides not matched to a gene: 8. Germline loops: CDR1 SEHNR, CDR2 FQNEAQ (reference sequence).

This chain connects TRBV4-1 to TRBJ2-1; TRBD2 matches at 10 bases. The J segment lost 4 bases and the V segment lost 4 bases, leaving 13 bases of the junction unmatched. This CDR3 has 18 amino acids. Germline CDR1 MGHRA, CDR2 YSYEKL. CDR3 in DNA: TGCGCCAGCAGCCGTACGTCTTCTTCTAGCGGGGGTTACAATGAGCAGTTCTTC. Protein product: CASSRTSSSSGGYNEQFF.

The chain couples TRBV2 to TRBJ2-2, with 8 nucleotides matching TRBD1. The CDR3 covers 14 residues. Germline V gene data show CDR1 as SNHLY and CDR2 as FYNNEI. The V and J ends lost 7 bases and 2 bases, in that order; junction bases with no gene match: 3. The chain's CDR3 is CASKDRANTGELFF. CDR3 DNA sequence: TGTGCCAGCAAGGACAGGGCAAACACCGGGGAGCTGTTTTTT.

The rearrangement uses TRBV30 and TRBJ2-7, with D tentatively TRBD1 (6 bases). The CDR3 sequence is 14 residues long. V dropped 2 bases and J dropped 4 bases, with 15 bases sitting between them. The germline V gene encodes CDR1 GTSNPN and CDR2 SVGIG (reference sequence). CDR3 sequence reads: CAWSTQTQGYEQYF. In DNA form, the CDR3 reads TGTGCCTGGAGTACGCAAACCCAGGGGTACGAGCAGTACTTC.

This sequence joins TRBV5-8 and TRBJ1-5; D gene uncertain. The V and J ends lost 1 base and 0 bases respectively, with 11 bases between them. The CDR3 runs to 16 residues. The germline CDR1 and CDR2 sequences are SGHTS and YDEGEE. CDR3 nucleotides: TGTGCCAGCAGCTTGTGGGCGTCGTATAGCAATCAGCCCCAGCATTTT. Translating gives CASSLWASYSNQPQHF.

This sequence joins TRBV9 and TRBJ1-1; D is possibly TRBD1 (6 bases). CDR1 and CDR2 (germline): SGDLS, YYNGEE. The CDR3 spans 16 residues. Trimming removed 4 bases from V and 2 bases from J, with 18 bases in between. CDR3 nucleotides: TGTGCCAGCAGCCCCCGACAGGTTTCCGTAAACACTGAAGCTTTCTTT. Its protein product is CASSPRQVSVNTEAFF. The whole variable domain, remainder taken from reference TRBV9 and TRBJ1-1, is DSGVTQTPKHLITATGQRVTLRCSPRSGDLSVYWYQQSLDQGLQFLIQYYNGEERAKGNILERFSAQQFPDLHSELNLSSLELGDSALYFCASSPRQVSVNTEAFFGQGTRLTVV.

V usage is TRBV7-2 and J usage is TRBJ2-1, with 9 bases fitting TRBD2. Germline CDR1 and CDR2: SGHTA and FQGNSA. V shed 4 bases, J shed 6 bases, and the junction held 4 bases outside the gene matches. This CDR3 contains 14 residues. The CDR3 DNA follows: TGTGCCAGCAGCTACCGCGGGGGGGCCAATGAGCAGTTCTTC. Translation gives CASSYRGGANEQFF.

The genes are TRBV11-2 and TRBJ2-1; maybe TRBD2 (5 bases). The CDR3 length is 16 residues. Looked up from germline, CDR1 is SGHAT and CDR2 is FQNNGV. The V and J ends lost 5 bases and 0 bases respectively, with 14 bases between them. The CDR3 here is CASSSGRRSSYNEQFF. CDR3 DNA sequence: TGTGCCAGCAGCAGCGGACGGCGTAGCTCCTACAATGAGCAGTTCTTC.

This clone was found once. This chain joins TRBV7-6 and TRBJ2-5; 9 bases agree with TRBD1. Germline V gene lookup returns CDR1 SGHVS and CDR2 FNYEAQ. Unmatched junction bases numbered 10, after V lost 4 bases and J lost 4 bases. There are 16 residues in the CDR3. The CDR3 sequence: CASSSRTGALGETQYF. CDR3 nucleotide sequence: TGTGCCAGCAGCTCCAGGACAGGGGCATTGGGAGAGACCCAGTACTTC.

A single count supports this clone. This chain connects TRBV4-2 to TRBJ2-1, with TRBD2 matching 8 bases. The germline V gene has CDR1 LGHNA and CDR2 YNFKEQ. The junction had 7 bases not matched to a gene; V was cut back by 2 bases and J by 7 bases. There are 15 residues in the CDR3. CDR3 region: CASSQSGGAKNEQFF. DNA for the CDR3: TGTGCCAGCAGCCAATCCGGGGGGGCGAAGAATGAGCAGTTCTTC.